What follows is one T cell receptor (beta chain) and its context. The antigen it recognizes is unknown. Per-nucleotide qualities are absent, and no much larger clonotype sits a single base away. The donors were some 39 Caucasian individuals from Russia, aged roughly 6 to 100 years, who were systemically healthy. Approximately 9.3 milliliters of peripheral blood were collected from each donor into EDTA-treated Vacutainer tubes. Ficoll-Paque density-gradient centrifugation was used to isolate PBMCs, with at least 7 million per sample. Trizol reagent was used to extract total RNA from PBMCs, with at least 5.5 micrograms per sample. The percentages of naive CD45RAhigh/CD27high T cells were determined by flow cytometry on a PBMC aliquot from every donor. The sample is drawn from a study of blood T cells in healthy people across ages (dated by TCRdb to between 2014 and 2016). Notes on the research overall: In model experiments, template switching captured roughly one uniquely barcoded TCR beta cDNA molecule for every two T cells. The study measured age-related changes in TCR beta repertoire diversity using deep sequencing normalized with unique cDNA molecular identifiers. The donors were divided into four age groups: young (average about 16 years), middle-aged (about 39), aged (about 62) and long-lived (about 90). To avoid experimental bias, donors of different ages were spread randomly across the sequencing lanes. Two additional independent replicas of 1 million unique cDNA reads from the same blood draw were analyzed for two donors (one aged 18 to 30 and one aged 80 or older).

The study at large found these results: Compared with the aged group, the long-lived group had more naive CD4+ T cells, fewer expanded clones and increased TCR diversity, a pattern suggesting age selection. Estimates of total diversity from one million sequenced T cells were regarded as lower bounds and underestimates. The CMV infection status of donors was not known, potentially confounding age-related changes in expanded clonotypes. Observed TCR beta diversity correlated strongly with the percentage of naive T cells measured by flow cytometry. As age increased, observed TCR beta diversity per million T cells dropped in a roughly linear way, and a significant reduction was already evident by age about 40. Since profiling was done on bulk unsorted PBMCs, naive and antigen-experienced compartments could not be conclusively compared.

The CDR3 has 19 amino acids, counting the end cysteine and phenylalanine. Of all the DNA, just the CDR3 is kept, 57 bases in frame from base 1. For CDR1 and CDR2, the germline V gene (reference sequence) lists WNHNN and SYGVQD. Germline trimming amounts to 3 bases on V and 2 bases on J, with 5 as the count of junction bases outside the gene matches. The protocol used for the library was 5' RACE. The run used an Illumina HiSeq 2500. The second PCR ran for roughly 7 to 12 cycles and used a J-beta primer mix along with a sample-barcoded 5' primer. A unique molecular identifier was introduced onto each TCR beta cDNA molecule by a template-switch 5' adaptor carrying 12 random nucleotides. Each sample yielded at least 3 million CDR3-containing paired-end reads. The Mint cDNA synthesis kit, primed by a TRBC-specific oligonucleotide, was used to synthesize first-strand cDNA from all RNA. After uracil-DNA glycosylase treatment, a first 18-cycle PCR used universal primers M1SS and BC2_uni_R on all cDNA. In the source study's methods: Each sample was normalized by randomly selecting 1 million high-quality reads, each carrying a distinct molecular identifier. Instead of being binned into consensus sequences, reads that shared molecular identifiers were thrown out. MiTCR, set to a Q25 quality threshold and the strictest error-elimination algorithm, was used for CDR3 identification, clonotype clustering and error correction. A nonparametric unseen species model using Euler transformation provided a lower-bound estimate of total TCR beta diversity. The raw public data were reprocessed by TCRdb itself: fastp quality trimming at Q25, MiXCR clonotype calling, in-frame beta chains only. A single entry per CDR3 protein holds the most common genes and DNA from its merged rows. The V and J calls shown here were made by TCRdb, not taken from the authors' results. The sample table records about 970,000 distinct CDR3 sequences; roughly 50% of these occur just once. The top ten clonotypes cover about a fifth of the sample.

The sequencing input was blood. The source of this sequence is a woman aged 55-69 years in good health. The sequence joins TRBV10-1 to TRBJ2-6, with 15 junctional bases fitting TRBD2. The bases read TGCGCCAGCAGTGATCAGGGACTAGCGGGAGGCCCTGGGGCCAACGTCCTGACTTTC. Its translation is CASSDQGLAGGPGANVLTF.